This TCR beta chain is from a study of T cell changes during pregnancy in multiple sclerosis. Germline values: CDR1 SGHDT, CDR2 YYEEEE. Trimming removed 2 bases from V and 0 bases from J; junction bases left unmatched: 5. CDR3 size: 16 residues. TCRdb keeps only in-frame clones here, not all; method: immunoSEQ multiplex PCR. In the table there are about 40,000 clones, roughly 93% of which are singletons. The source is a female donor with multiple sclerosis, enrolled in a pregnancy study. The gene calls are TRBV5-6 and TRBJ1-5; 7 nucleotides align to TRBD1. Specimen: CD4+ T cells from peripheral blood mononuclear cells, collected before pregnancy. CDR3 bases: TGTGCCAGCAGCTTATTAGGACAGGATAGCAATCAGCCCCAGCATTTT. Translating gives CASSLLGQDSNQPQHF.